These 25 T cell receptor beta chains came from one sample sequenced in a study of OX40 agonist ivuxolimab in advanced cancers. Sequencing was performed with immunoSEQ multiplex PCR; in TCRdb, only in-frame clones are kept and a portion is missing. Of roughly 55,000 clones detected, approximately 80% appear once; the ten largest clones hold roughly 4.6%. Specimen: CD4+ or CD8+ T cells sorted from blood, collected in a trial of the OX40 agonist ivuxolimab. Every receptor here comes from an adult with an advanced solid tumor such as melanoma, head and neck, liver or kidney cancer.

This chain connects TRBV9 to TRBJ2-1, with 9 bases that match TRBD2. Unmatched junction bases numbered 7, after V lost 4 bases and J lost 2 bases. Germline V CDR1 and CDR2: SGDLS, YYNGEE. There are 16 residues in the CDR3. The CDR3 DNA reads as TGTGCCAGCAGCTCCTTGGGCGGGGGGGCCTACAATGAGCAGTTCTTC. Protein: CASSSLGGGAYNEQFF.

This clone was counted only a few times. The rearrangement links TRBV28 to TRBJ1-1; D gene ambiguous. Germline CDR1 and CDR2: MDHEN and SYDVKM. Trimming removed 3 bases from V and 1 base from J, with 12 bases in between. The CDR3 runs to 15 residues. This chain's CDR3 is CASSFPGNQNTEAFF. CDR3 coding DNA: TGTGCCAGCAGTTTTCCGGGGAATCAGAACACTGAAGCTTTCTTT.

The CDR3 coding sequence is TGCGCCAGCAGAAAGGGACAGGGGGCGGCTTCTAATCAGCCCCAGCATTTT. This gives the protein CASRKGQGAASNQPQHF. The chain carries TRBV10-2 and TRBJ1-5, with TRBD1 matching 12 bases. The CDR3 covers 17 residues. The germline gives CDR1 WSHSY, CDR2 SAAADI. The ends lost 6 bases at V and 4 bases at J; junction bases unmatched: 10.

The chain combines TRBV30 with TRBJ1-2, with 7 bases aligning to TRBD1. The CDR3 is 13 amino acids. Unmatched junction bases numbered 7, after V lost 7 bases and J lost 2 bases. In germline, CDR1 is GTSNPN, CDR2 SVGIG (reference sequence). CDR3 sequence (DNA): TGTGCCTCCACGACACAGGGGAACTATGGCTACACCTTC. This gives the protein CASTTQGNYGYTF.

This chain links TRBV28 with TRBJ1-3, with 9 bases that match TRBD1. CDR3 length: 15 amino acids. The germline CDR1 and CDR2 sequences are MDHEN and SYDVKM. The ends lost 8 bases at V and 0 bases at J; junction bases unmatched: 5. CDR3 sequence (DNA): TGTGCCAGCTGCACGACAGGGGGCTCTGGAAACACCATATATTTT. Amino acids: CASCTTGGSGNTIYF.

The V and J genes are TRBV28 and TRBJ2-1; TRBD2 agrees at 11 bases. Germline CDR1 MDHEN, CDR2 SYDVKM. Trimming at V came to 5 bases and at J to 1 base, leaving 10 bases not matched to a gene. There are 18 residues in the CDR3. The CDR3 loop is CASSHLLGLADSYNEQFF. The CDR3 coding sequence is TGTGCCAGCAGTCACCTCCTGGGACTAGCGGATTCCTACAATGAGCAGTTCTTC.

This rearrangement joins TRBV11-2 to TRBJ2-1, with a tentative D call TRBD2 (6 bases). V gave up 6 bases and J gave up 7 bases, with 19 bases separating them. CDR3 size: 15 residues. Per germline, CDR1 SGHAT and CDR2 FQNNGV. The CDR3 coding sequence is TGTGCCAGCAGTTACCTCCGGGACTCCGAGAATGAGCAGTTCTTC. This encodes CASSYLRDSENEQFF.

The chain joins TRBV19 to TRBJ2-2, with D tentatively TRBD1 (6 bases). Germline V gene sequence: CDR1 LNHDA, CDR2 SQIVND (reference sequence). Trimming pared 3 bases from V and 5 bases from J, leaving 13 bases between. The CDR3 sequence is 15 residues long. The DNA of the CDR3 is TGTGCCAGTAGTATGGGTACAGGGAGAACCGGGGAGCTGTTTTTT. It specifies CASSMGTGRTGELFF. The complete variable domain, with remaining parts taken from reference TRBV19 and TRBJ2-2, reads DGGITQSPKYLFRKEGQNVTLSCEQNLNHDAMYWYRQDPGQGLRLIYYSQIVNDFQKGDIAEGYSVSREKKESFPLTVTSAQKNPTAFYLCASSMGTGRTGELFFGEGSRLTVL.

This chain joins TRBV19 and TRBJ1-2; D possibly corresponds to TRBD1 (6 bases). The V and J ends lost 7 bases and 2 bases respectively, with 14 bases between them. Germline V gene lookup returns CDR1 LNHDA and CDR2 SQIVND (reference sequence). The CDR3 is 14 amino acids. In DNA, the CDR3 is TGTGCCAGTACCCCGGGACAAAGAAACTATGGCTACACCTTC. The encoded protein is CASTPGQRNYGYTF.

This clone was recorded once. This chain joins TRBV7-2 and TRBJ2-7; 9 bases match TRBD2. Germline V gives CDR1 SGHTA, CDR2 FQGNSA. The CDR3 is 14 amino acids. Germline trimming cut 4 bases from V and 6 bases from J; bases unmatched to any gene: 7. The CDR3 reads CASSSLAGASEQYF. The CDR3 DNA reads as TGTGCCAGCAGCTCTTTAGCGGGGGCGAGCGAGCAGTACTTC.

This clone has only a few counts. The rearrangement links TRBV28 to TRBJ2-7; 12 nucleotides align to TRBD1. With V trimmed by 2 bases and J by 3 bases, 8 bases remained unmatched. This CDR3 is built from 17 residues. CDR1 is MDHEN, CDR2 SYDVKM, per germline. CDR3 sequence: CASSLVFGTGGYYEQYF. CDR3 DNA sequence: TGTGCCAGCAGTTTAGTTTTCGGGACAGGGGGCTACTACGAGCAGTACTTC.

The chain uses TRBV7-9 and TRBJ1-2; D is unresolved. The CDR3 loop spans 13 amino acids. Germline CDR1 reads SEHNR; CDR2 reads FQNEAQ (reference sequence). Trimming removed 5 bases from V and 4 bases from J, with 11 bases in between. CDR3 bases: TGTGCCAGCAGCCCTGAGACACTCTATGGCTACACCTTC. Protein sequence: CASSPETLYGYTF.

As for this clone: At the DNA level, this CDR3 is encoded by other sequences in the same sample as well. V usage is TRBV9 and J usage is TRBJ2-1; D is possibly TRBD1 (7 bases). V was trimmed by 1 base and J by 10 bases, leaving 18 bases between them. The germline gives CDR1 SGDLS, CDR2 YYNGEE. There are 15 residues in the CDR3. CDR3 DNA: TGTGCCAGCAGCGTATTCCCCCAGGGGGGCAACGAGCAGTTCTTC. It codes for CASSVFPQGGNEQFF.

As DNA, the CDR3 is TGTGCCAGCAGCTTCGGGACAGGGGTTCGTTATAGTCCCCAGCATTTT. Its protein product is CASSFGTGVRYSPQHF. The rearrangement links TRBV5-8 to TRBJ1-5, with TRBD1 matching 10 bases. V was clipped by 2 bases and J by 10 bases; unmatched bases: 12. The length of the CDR3 is 16 residues. The germline V gene has CDR1 SGHTS and CDR2 YDEGEE.

The chain uses TRBV6-5 and TRBJ1-1, with D unresolved. This CDR3 contains 14 residues. Trimming stripped 6 bases from V and 1 base from J, with 12 bases between. The germline V gene encodes CDR1 MNHEY and CDR2 SVGAGI. CDR3 coding DNA: TGTGCCAGCAGACCCACCTCAAAGAACACTGAAGCTTTCTTT. Its protein is CASRPTSKNTEAFF.

J is TRBJ1-4 and V is TRBV28; tentative D call: TRBD1 (5 bases). This CDR3 has 16 residues. Germline-derived CDR1 and CDR2 are MDHEN and SYDVKM. The germline V and J ends were trimmed by 6 bases and 7 bases, with 21 bases remaining between them. The CDR3 DNA reads TGTGCCAGCAGAAATGCCGGGGCCCTCCAGGGTGAAAAACTGTTTTTT. This encodes CASRNAGALQGEKLFF.

This clone was seen more than once but under ten times. The chain links TRBV5-4 to TRBJ2-7; no firm D call. From germline, CDR1 is SGHNT and CDR2 YYREEE (reference sequence). The CDR3 runs to 14 residues. The V and J ends lost 3 bases and 4 bases respectively, with 14 bases between them. Written as DNA, the CDR3 is TGTGCCAGCAGCTCTATTGACACCTTATACGAGCAGTACTTC. Translated, it gives CASSSIDTLYEQYF.

As DNA, the CDR3 is TGTGCCAGCTCACCACTGAGCCCCGAAGCAAATTCACCCCTCCACTTT. Translated, it gives CASSPLSPEANSPLHF. The rearrangement joins TRBV18 to TRBJ1-6; D gene uncertain. The V gene's germline CDR1 is KGHSH and CDR2 LQKENI. With 1 base removed from V and 7 bases from J, the gap between germline ends came to 14 bases. This CDR3 has 16 residues.

The chain links TRBV7-2 to TRBJ2-1, with D perhaps matching TRBD1 (6 bases). This CDR3 spans 14 amino acids. Germline V CDR1 and CDR2: SGHTA, FQGNSA. The germline V and J ends were trimmed by 5 bases and 3 bases, with 11 bases remaining between them. CDR3 nucleotides: TGTGCCAGCAGCACGGGACACAACTACAATGAGCAGTTCTTC. This gives the protein CASSTGHNYNEQFF.

The chain joins TRBV19 to TRBJ1-3; D is uncertain. Germline assignment: CDR1 LNHDA and CDR2 SQIVND (reference sequence). Trimming took off 3 bases at V and 0 bases at J, with 9 bases between the two ends. This CDR3 is 15 amino acids long. CDR3 nucleotides: TGTGCCAGTAGTATCGCCAGAAACTCTGGAAACACCATATATTTT. Its protein product is CASSIARNSGNTIYF.

The V and J genes are TRBV5-1 and TRBJ2-2; 12 positions match TRBD2. The CDR3 consists of 16 residues. Germline V gene sequence: CDR1 SGHRS, CDR2 YFSETQ. Unmatched junction bases numbered 6, after V lost 4 bases and J lost 5 bases. CDR3 nucleotides: TGCGCCAGCAGCCCCTCTACTAGCGGGGGGACCGGGGAGCTGTTTTTT. Amino acids: CASSPSTSGGTGELFF.

The V and J genes are TRBV30 and TRBJ2-7; D is undetermined. Deletions cut 1 base from V and 6 bases from J, with 13 bases between. This CDR3 is 13 amino acids long. CDR1 GTSNPN and CDR2 SVGIG come from the germline V gene (reference sequence). CDR3 sequence (DNA): TGTGCCTGGAGTGGGCGCCTAGAAAGCGAGCAGTACTTC. Its translation: CAWSGRLESEQYF.

The V call is TRBV7-2, the J call TRBJ1-2; D is unresolved. Germline CDR1 and CDR2: SGHTA and FQGNSA. V lost 2 bases and J lost 0, with 10 bases in between. CDR3 size: 15 residues. CDR3 in amino acids: CASSLSGRANYGYTF. DNA of the CDR3: TGTGCCAGCAGCTTAAGCGGACGGGCTAACTATGGCTACACCTTC.

The sample holds one count of this clone. The chain combines TRBV7-8 with TRBJ1-3; 8 nucleotides match TRBD1. The CDR3 is made up of 14 amino acids. The V gene's germline CDR1 is SGHVS and CDR2 FQNEAQ. V trimming: 3 bases; J trimming: 8 bases; junction bases outside the gene matches: 6. CDR3 nucleotides: TGTGCCAGCAGCTTCACGACAGGGGCAGACACCATATATTTT. Translated, it gives CASSFTTGADTIYF.

The rearrangement uses TRBV7-9 and TRBJ2-3; maybe TRBD2 (6 bases). There are 16 residues in the CDR3. Trimming removed 5 bases from V and 2 bases from J, with 17 bases in between. The germline V gene encodes CDR1 SEHNR and CDR2 FQNEAQ (reference sequence). The CDR3 DNA reads as TGTGCCAGCAGCGAATATAGCGGCCCACCCACAGATACGCAGTATTTT. As protein: CASSEYSGPPTDTQYF.